Below, 29 T cell receptor beta chains from the same sample are listed, as sequenced in a study of vaccination effects on CD4 cells after COVID-19. The method was immunoSEQ multiplex PCR; TCRdb's version includes in-frame clones alone and lacks a portion of them. The sample has 24,000 or so clones; 65% to 75% are singletons. Before sequencing took place, the ViraFEST assay used viral peptide pools to expand antigen-specific CD4+ T cells. Culture proceeded for under twelve days, and CD4+ T cells were then isolated. Between March and December 2020, the person had a SARS-CoV-2 infection that PCR confirmed. For these TCRs, the target antigens are not known. The source was CD4+ T cells from PBMCs cultured with SARS-CoV-2 spike peptides, collected before COVID-19 vaccination. These receptors came from a human donor who had a prior SARS-CoV-2 infection.

The chain employs TRBV5-4 and TRBJ2-3; D may be TRBD2 (6 bases). The CDR3 consists of 16 residues. Germline CDR1 is SGHNT and CDR2 is YYREEE (reference sequence). Trimming pared 4 bases from V and 2 bases from J, leaving 17 bases between. The DNA for the CDR3 is TGTGCCAGCAGCAGTGAGGCTAGCGACTACACAGATACGCAGTATTTT. Translating it yields CASSSEASDYTDTQYF. The complete variable domain, with remaining parts taken from reference TRBV5-4 and TRBJ2-3, reads ETGVTQSPTHLIKTRGQQVTLRCSSQSGHNTVSWYQQALGQGPQFIFQYYREEENGRGNFPPRFSGLQFPNYSSELNVNALELDDSALYLCASSSEASDYTDTQYFGPGTRLTVL.

The chain couples TRBV9 to TRBJ2-3, with D unresolved. The V gene's germline CDR1 is SGDLS and CDR2 YYNGEE. CDR3 length: 15 residues. V lost 0 bases to trimming and J lost 1 base, with 9 bases between them. The CDR3 protein is CASSVDAMGTDTQYF. Written as DNA, the CDR3 is TGTGCCAGCAGCGTAGACGCCATGGGCACAGATACGCAGTATTTT.

J is TRBJ2-5 and V is TRBV3-1 (or the pseudogene TRBV3-2); D might be TRBD1 (6 bases). CDR1 is LGHDT, CDR2 YNNKEL, per germline (reference sequence). The CDR3 contains 13 residues. Trimming removed 4 bases at V and 2 bases at J, with 8 bases between. The CDR3 nucleotides are TGTGCCAGCAGCCCAGGACAGCAAGAGACCCAGTACTTC. It yields the protein CASSPGQQETQYF.

V gene TRBV5-4 combines with J gene TRBJ2-7; weak D call: TRBD1 (5 bases). The CDR3 has 14 amino acids. V lost 2 bases, J lost 0 bases, and 9 bases lay in between. Per the germline V gene, CDR1 is SGHNT and CDR2 is YYREEE (reference sequence). The CDR3 bases are TGTGCCAGCAGCTTCCCAGGGAACTCCTACGAGCAGTACTTC. Protein: CASSFPGNSYEQYF.

The chain links TRBV7-9 to TRBJ1-4, with D unresolved. CDR3 size: 15 residues. V was trimmed by 1 base and J by 8 bases, leaving 14 bases between them. Germline V gives CDR1 SEHNR, CDR2 FQNEAQ (reference sequence). As DNA, the CDR3 is TGTGCCAGCAGCTTAGGACGGGTATCGGGGGAAAAACTGTTTTTT. It is translated as CASSLGRVSGEKLFF.

The chain uses TRBV12-5 and TRBJ2-7; D is possibly TRBD2 (6 bases). There are 17 residues in the CDR3. Germline lookup yields CDR1 LGHNT and CDR2 FRNRAP. Trimming pared 0 bases from V and 2 bases from J, leaving 17 bases between. The CDR3 sequence: CASGLVLRRGVPYEQYF. The CDR3 coding sequence is TGTGCTAGTGGTTTGGTATTGCGGCGGGGTGTTCCCTACGAGCAGTACTTC.

The chain uses TRBV20-1 and TRBJ1-1, with D unresolved. Germline V lookup: CDR1 DFQATT, CDR2 SNEGSKA (reference sequence). CDR3 size: 10 residues. V was shortened by 3 bases and J by 5 bases, with 4 bases between the two germline ends. The CDR3 region has the DNA TGCAGTGCTAGCCGGACTGAAGCTTTCTTT. Translating it yields CSASRTEAFF.

The chain has TRBV4-2 and TRBJ2-1; TRBD2 aligns across 10 bases. Looked up from germline, CDR1 is LGHNA and CDR2 is YNFKEQ. This CDR3 comprises 16 residues. V dropped 3 bases and J dropped 6; count of bases not matched to a gene: 8. The CDR3 DNA sequence: TGTGCCAGCAGCCAGGCCAGCGGGGGGGCCTCCAATGAGCAGTTCTTC. This gives the protein CASSQASGGASNEQFF.

The chain employs TRBV30 and TRBJ2-1, with D perhaps TRBD2 (6 bases). Germline loops: CDR1 GTSNPN, CDR2 SVGIG (reference sequence). V was pared by 3 bases and J by 12 bases, with 18 bases between. The CDR3 extends over 13 amino acids. CDR3 region: CAWSPGVVRSQFF. The DNA of the CDR3 is TGTGCCTGGAGCCCGGGGGTAGTCAGGTCGCAGTTCTTC.

J is TRBJ2-5 and V is TRBV5-8; the D is unclear. Germline V gene lookup returns CDR1 SGHTS and CDR2 YDEGEE. V lost 1 base and J lost 1, with 11 bases in between. This CDR3 is built from 15 residues. In nucleotides, the CDR3 is TGTGCCAGCAGCTTGCGTGGACGGAGCCAAGAGACCCAGTACTTC. Its translation: CASSLRGRSQETQYF. Filled out from reference TRBV5-8 and TRBJ2-5, the complete variable domain reads EAGVTQSPTHLIKTRGQQATLRCSPISGHTSVYWYQQALGLGLQFLLWYDEGEERNRGNFPPRFSGRQFPNYSSELNVNALELEDSALYLCASSLRGRSQETQYFGPGTRLLVL.

The rearrangement joins TRBV9 to TRBJ1-1, with D tentatively TRBD1 (5 bases). The CDR3 is 15 residues long. Germline CDR1 is SGDLS and CDR2 is YYNGEE. Trimming took off 3 bases at V and 1 base at J, with 13 bases between the two ends. The CDR3 is CASSATPGPNTEAFF. CDR3 DNA: TGTGCCAGCAGCGCAACGCCAGGGCCGAACACTGAAGCTTTCTTT.

J is TRBJ2-5 and V is TRBV30, with 8 bases fitting TRBD2. Germline V gene lookup returns CDR1 GTSNPN and CDR2 SVGIG (reference sequence). The CDR3 consists of 13 residues. Trimming took 0 bases from V and 5 from J; bases not matched to a gene: 2. The CDR3 spells CAWSVRGRETQYF. DNA for the CDR3: TGTGCCTGGAGTGTACGCGGGAGGGAGACCCAGTACTTC.

This clone was picked up a small number of times. The chain has TRBV7-9 and TRBJ1-6; D gene ambiguous. Germline CDR1 reads SEHNR; CDR2 reads FQNEAQ (reference sequence). V gave up 2 bases and J gave up 8 bases, with 7 bases separating them. This CDR3 comprises 13 residues. The CDR3 is CASSLWNDSPLHF. In nucleotides, the CDR3 is TGTGCCAGCAGCTTATGGAACGATTCACCCCTCCACTTT.

This clone occurred a few times. The CDR3 loop reads CASSLDGGRNTGELFF. In nucleotides, the CDR3 is TGTGCCAGCAGCTTAGACGGCGGGAGGAACACCGGGGAGCTGTTTTTT. This chain uses TRBV11-3 with TRBJ2-2, with 7 bases that match TRBD2. V dropped 0 bases and J dropped 1; count of bases not matched to a gene: 2. The CDR3 is 16 amino acids. The germline V gene encodes CDR1 SGHNT and CDR2 YENEEA. Based on the CDR3 plus reference TRBV11-3 and TRBJ2-2, the full variable domain is EAGVVQSPRYKIIEKKQPVAFWCNPISGHNTLYWYLQNLGQGPELLIRYENEEAVDDSQLPKDRFSAERLKGVDSTLKIQPAELGDSAVYLCASSLDGGRNTGELFFGEGSRLTVL.

The chain uses TRBV5-1 and TRBJ2-1; possibly TRBD1 or TRBD2 for D (5 bases each). V gave up 4 bases and J gave up 7 bases, with 12 bases separating them. This CDR3 has 13 amino acids. Germline assignment: CDR1 SGHRS and CDR2 YFSETQ. As DNA, the CDR3 is TGCGCCAGCAGCCAATCCGAGGGGAATGAGCAGTTCTTC. Its translation is CASSQSEGNEQFF.

In the case of this clone: No DNA is shown, since the ends of the CDR3 on it are uncertain; the CDR3 is the one TCRdb lists. Here the CDR3 reads CASSLVGQGANVLTF. The V gene is TRBV12-1, the J gene TRBJ2-6; TRBD1, the D gene given by the table, was not confirmed from the DNA. TRBV12-1 is designated a pseudogene. With termini counted, the CDR3 has 15 amino acids.

V gene TRBV3-1 (or the pseudogene TRBV3-2) combines with J gene TRBJ1-1; D call uncertain. This CDR3 comprises 14 residues. V was trimmed by 4 bases and J by 1 base, leaving 10 bases between them. The germline V gene has CDR1 LGHDT and CDR2 YNNKEL (reference sequence). For the CDR3, the DNA is TGTGCCAGCAGCCTCCTTCCAGAGAACACTGAAGCTTTCTTT. Its protein is CASSLLPENTEAFF.

This chain uses TRBV28 with TRBJ2-7; 7 bases line up with TRBD1. There are 15 residues in the CDR3. The V gene's germline CDR1 is MDHEN and CDR2 SYDVKM. V shed 3 bases, J shed 5 bases, and the junction held 10 bases outside the gene matches. CDR3 coding DNA: TGTGCCAGCAGTTTGTTCGCGACAGGGAAAGACGAGCAGTACTTC. This codes for CASSLFATGKDEQYF.

The chain joins TRBV6-5 to TRBJ1-1, with D possibly matching TRBD1 (6 bases). There are 15 residues in the CDR3. CDR1 and CDR2 from the germline V gene are MNHEY and SVGAGI. The ends were cut back, 3 bases at V and 4 bases at J, with 15 bases in the middle. For the CDR3, the DNA is TGTGCCAGCAGTTATTACCCTAGACAGGCCACTGAAGCTTTCTTT. The encoded protein is CASSYYPRQATEAFF.

This clone was seen just once. The chain joins TRBV5-6 to TRBJ1-5; D uncertain. The CDR3 is made up of 13 amino acids. Germline V gene sequence: CDR1 SGHDT, CDR2 YYEEEE. The germline V and J ends were trimmed by 2 bases and 3 bases, with 6 bases remaining between them. CDR3 DNA: TGTGCCAGCAGCTTTGGTACCAATCAGCCCCAGCATTTT. This sequence encodes CASSFGTNQPQHF.

The chain employs TRBV9 and TRBJ1-6; D gene ambiguous. CDR3 size: 15 residues. Trimming left V 2 bases short and J 0 bases short, with 6 bases between. The V gene's germline CDR1 is SGDLS and CDR2 YYNGEE. The CDR3 here is CASSVESSYNSPLHF. As DNA, the CDR3 is TGTGCCAGCAGCGTGGAGAGCTCCTATAATTCACCCCTCCACTTT. Looking up the rest from reference TRBV9 and TRBJ1-6 gives the full variable domain: DSGVTQTPKHLITATGQRVTLRCSPRSGDLSVYWYQQSLDQGLQFLIQYYNGEERAKGNILERFSAQQFPDLHSELNLSSLELGDSALYFCASSVESSYNSPLHFGNGTRLTVT.

The J gene is TRBJ1-1, the V gene TRBV7-9; tentative D call: TRBD1 (5 bases). Germline V CDR1 and CDR2: SEHNR, FQNEAQ (reference sequence). V lost 5 bases, J lost 10 bases, and 20 bases lay in between. This CDR3 has 14 amino acids. The DNA of the CDR3 is TGTGCCAGCAGCCGAACAGGAAGGAGTACGCGAGCTTTCTTT. It is translated as CASSRTGRSTRAFF.

This clone occurred a few times. The chain links TRBV4-2 to TRBJ1-4, with D unclear. Germline V gene sequence: CDR1 LGHNA, CDR2 YNFKEQ. The V and J ends lost 4 bases and 8 bases respectively, with 17 bases between them. The CDR3 runs to 15 residues. CDR3 loop: CASSREPTSSEKLFF. Here the CDR3 DNA reads TGTGCCAGCAGCCGAGAACCGACAAGCTCCGAAAAACTGTTTTTT.

The V gene is TRBV9, the J gene TRBJ2-1; weak D call: TRBD2 (5 bases). This CDR3 contains 14 residues. V was cut by 4 bases and J by 9 bases, with 17 bases left in between. CDR1 is SGDLS and CDR2 is YYNGEE in the germline V gene. The CDR3 spells CASSLGGTNAEQFF. The CDR3 DNA sequence: TGTGCCAGCAGCCTAGGAGGAACCAATGCTGAGCAGTTCTTC.

The V and J genes are TRBV7-9 and TRBJ2-3; the D gene could be TRBD1 or TRBD2 (6 bases each). V gave up 8 bases and J gave up 3 bases, with 15 bases separating them. CDR3 size: 14 residues. Germline V CDR1 and CDR2: SEHNR, FQNEAQ (reference sequence). CDR3 coding DNA: TGTGCCAGCGCCCTATCGGGGGCGACAGATACGCAGTATTTT. Its protein is CASALSGATDTQYF.

V and J are TRBV3-1 (or the pseudogene TRBV3-2) and TRBJ2-7; possibly TRBD2 for D (5 bases). The V gene's germline CDR1 is LGHDT and CDR2 YNNKEL (reference sequence). The CDR3 is 16 residues long. V shed 0 bases and J shed 7 bases, with 19 bases lying between them. In nucleotides, the CDR3 is TGTGCCAGCAGCCAAGACGCCCGGGTCCGGGGTGGAGAGCAGTACTTC. It yields the protein CASSQDARVRGGEQYF.

The V call is TRBV5-1, the J call TRBJ2-7; 7 bases are a match to TRBD1. The CDR3 extends over 17 amino acids. CDR1 is SGHRS, CDR2 YFSETQ, per germline. Trimming cost V 2 bases and J 2 bases; bases outside gene matches: 13. DNA of the CDR3: TGCGCCAGCAGCTTCTCCCTTGGCCCCGGGACAGCCTACGAGCAGTACTTC. It specifies CASSFSLGPGTAYEQYF.

The gene calls are TRBV28 and TRBJ2-5, with TRBD2 matching 7 bases. This CDR3 contains 15 residues. Germline lookup yields CDR1 MDHEN and CDR2 SYDVKM. J gave up 3 bases and V 5 bases, and 9 bases lay outside the gene matches. CDR3 nucleotides: TGTGCCAGCAGTCCACGAGGGCTAGCGGAAGAGACCCAGTACTTC. This translates into CASSPRGLAEETQYF.

This chain links TRBV19 with TRBJ1-2; the match to TRBD1 covers 8 bases. Germline CDR1 and CDR2: LNHDA and SQIVND (reference sequence). This CDR3 has 15 residues. Unmatched junction bases numbered 11, after V lost 3 bases and J lost 8 bases. The CDR3 sequence is CASSIGTGYFMGYTF. The CDR3 DNA is TGTGCCAGTAGTATCGGGACAGGCTACTTCATGGGCTACACCTTC.